This T cell receptor (beta chain) was recovered during a study of blood T cell repertoires in COVID-19. The Seattle site enrolled patients during active infection and followed them longitudinally. Measured with immunoSEQ multiplex PCR; TCRdb has only the in-frame clones, and not every one. The data show around 100,000 clones, approximately 85% seen once. V was pared by 6 bases and J by 6 bases, with 11 bases between. The CDR3 has 12 amino acids. Germline assignment: CDR1 SQVTM and CDR2 ANQGSEA. What was sequenced was peripheral blood. The clonotype originates from a woman aged 60-75 years with COVID-19, enrolled during active disease. This chain joins TRBV29-1 and TRBJ2-2; D remains ambiguous. This chain's CDR3 is CSVTHGPGELFF. In DNA form, the CDR3 reads TGCAGCGTCACCCACGGTCCCGGGGAGCTGTTTTTT.